The 2 T cell receptor beta chains in this list originate from one sample, sequenced in a study of blood T cell repertoires in COVID-19. Measured with immunoSEQ multiplex PCR; TCRdb has only the in-frame clones, and not every one. The table lists about 210,000 clones, roughly 80% of them singletons. Sequencing was performed on peripheral blood. Source of these receptors: a woman older than 75 with COVID-19, enrolled during active disease.

The sample holds a few counts of this clone. Here the CDR3 DNA reads TGTGCCAGCAGTCCTGCACGAGATCAATATAGCAATCAGCCCCAGCATTTT. Its translation is CASSPARDQYSNQPQHF. This sequence joins TRBV21-1 and TRBJ1-5. TRBV21-1 is tagged as a pseudogene. The CDR3 is 17 residues long.

The genes are TRBV11-2 and TRBJ1-2; D is uncertain. The germline CDR1 and CDR2 sequences are SGHAT and FQNNGV. The CDR3 is 13 amino acids. With 5 bases removed from V and 5 bases from J, the gap between germline ends came to 12 bases. The CDR3, as DNA: TGTGCCAGCAGCGTATCCTCTCCTTATGGCTACACCTTC. Residues: CASSVSSPYGYTF.